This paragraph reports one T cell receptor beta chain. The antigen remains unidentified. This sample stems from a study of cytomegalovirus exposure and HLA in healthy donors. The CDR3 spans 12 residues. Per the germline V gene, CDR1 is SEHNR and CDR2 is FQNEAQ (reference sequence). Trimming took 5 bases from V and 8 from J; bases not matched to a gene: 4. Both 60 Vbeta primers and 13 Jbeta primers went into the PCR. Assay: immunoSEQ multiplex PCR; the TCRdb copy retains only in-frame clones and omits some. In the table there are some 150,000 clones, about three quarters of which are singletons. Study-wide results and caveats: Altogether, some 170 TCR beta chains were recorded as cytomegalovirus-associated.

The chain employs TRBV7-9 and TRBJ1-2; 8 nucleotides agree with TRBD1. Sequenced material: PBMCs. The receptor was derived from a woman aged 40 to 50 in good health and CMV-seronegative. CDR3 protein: CASSQDRDGYTF. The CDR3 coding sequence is TGTGCCAGCAGCCAGGACAGGGACGGCTACACCTTC.